Shown below are 22 T cell receptor beta chains from a single sample sequenced in a study of cytomegalovirus exposure and HLA in healthy donors. The PCR had 60 Vbeta and 13 Jbeta primers. Sequenced by immunoSEQ multiplex PCR; TCRdb stores in-frame clones only, minus some. Of about 94,000 clones listed, around 76% were seen once; the top ten hold roughly 7.7%. The sequenced sample consisted of PBMCs. All receptors come from a man aged 35-49 years in good health and CMV-seropositive.

The chain couples TRBV27 to TRBJ2-7; 13 bases agree with TRBD2. The CDR3 covers 17 residues. Losses at the gene ends were 7 bases for V and 0 bases for J; bases not matched to a gene: 9. Germline CDR1 is MNHEY and CDR2 is SMNVEV (reference sequence). The CDR3 spells CASTRRTSGSFSYEQYF. CDR3 bases: TGTGCCAGCACCCGACGGACTAGCGGGAGTTTCTCCTACGAGCAGTACTTC.

This clone was observed a single time. The J gene is TRBJ1-5, the V gene TRBV15; 7 nucleotides match TRBD1. Germline V CDR1 and CDR2: LNHNV, YYDKDF (reference sequence). This CDR3 is 15 amino acids long. The J segment lost 8 bases and the V segment lost 4 bases, leaving 11 bases of the junction unmatched. The CDR3: CATSIRQGPDEPQHF. In DNA, the CDR3 is TGTGCCACCAGCATTCGACAGGGCCCGGATGAGCCCCAGCATTTT.

The V gene is TRBV27, the J gene TRBJ1-1; D is possibly TRBD1 (6 bases). Trimming removed 7 bases from V and 7 bases from J, with 19 bases in between. The CDR3 is 14 residues long. Germline CDR1 is MNHEY and CDR2 is SMNVEV (reference sequence). The CDR3: CASNLDRTGGEAFF. The CDR3 DNA reads as TGTGCCAGCAACTTAGACAGGACGGGAGGTGAAGCTTTCTTT.

CDR3: CASKMEGHGYTF. CDR3 nucleotides: TGTGCCAGCAAGATGGAGGGTCACGGCTACACCTTC. The genes are TRBV2 and TRBJ1-2; D not resolved. Trimming took 7 bases from V and 8 from J, leaving 14 bases between them. This CDR3 is 12 amino acids long. From germline, CDR1 is SNHLY and CDR2 FYNNEI.

The chain combines TRBV5-6 with TRBJ2-7; weak D call: TRBD2 (5 bases). CDR3 length equals 16 residues. Trimming removed 1 base at V and 2 bases at J, with 16 bases between. Germline assignment: CDR1 SGHDT and CDR2 YYEEEE. The CDR3 spells CASSLPGLEGTYEQYF. For the CDR3, the DNA is TGTGCCAGCAGCTTGCCTGGACTTGAGGGTACCTACGAGCAGTACTTC.

The gene calls are TRBV30 and TRBJ1-2; maybe TRBD1 (5 bases). The CDR3 totals 14 residues. Germline loops: CDR1 GTSNPN, CDR2 SVGIG (reference sequence). V lost 0 bases and J lost 6, with 14 bases in between. CDR3 residues: CAWSVQGLEDGYTF. In DNA form, the CDR3 reads TGTGCCTGGAGTGTGCAGGGACTGGAAGATGGCTACACCTTC. Full variable domain (outside the CDR3, taken from reference TRBV30 and TRBJ1-2): SQTIHQWPATLVQPVGSPLSLECTVEGTSNPNLYWYRQAAGRGLQLLFYSVGIGQISSEVPQNLSASRPQDRQFILSSKKLLLSDSGFYLCAWSVQGLEDGYTFGSGTRLTVV.

The chain uses TRBV7-2 and TRBJ2-7, with D possibly being TRBD1 (6 bases). This CDR3 contains 16 residues. The germline V gene encodes CDR1 SGHTA and CDR2 FQGNSA. The V gene lost 3 bases and the J gene lost 4 bases, with 19 bases spanning the gap. Here the CDR3 reads CASSFRDIPGSYEQYF. The CDR3 DNA reads TGTGCCAGCAGCTTTCGGGACATCCCGGGGTCTTACGAGCAGTACTTC.

V is TRBV5-5 and J is TRBJ2-2; D gene uncertain. In germline, CDR1 is SGHKS, CDR2 YYEKEE (reference sequence). Trimming removed 4 bases at V and 6 bases at J, with 22 bases between. CDR3 length: 17 amino acids. In DNA form, the CDR3 reads TGTGCCAGCAGCCACGAACGTACAGAGTATAAACCCGGGGAGCTGTTTTTT. Encoded protein: CASSHERTEYKPGELFF.

The CDR3 protein is CASSLSSGSKGQYF. The CDR3 coding sequence is TGTGCCAGCAGCTTGTCTAGCGGGAGTAAGGGGCAGTACTTC. The genes are TRBV7-2 and TRBJ2-7, with 10 bases matching TRBD2. The germline gives CDR1 SGHTA, CDR2 FQGNSA. Germline trimming cut 3 bases from V and 9 bases from J; bases unmatched to any gene: 8. The CDR3 is made up of 14 amino acids.

This chain uses TRBV4-2 with TRBJ2-7; 9 nucleotides line up with TRBD1. The junction had 12 bases not matched to a gene; V was cut back by 2 bases and J by 7 bases. The CDR3 contains 16 residues. Germline values: CDR1 LGHNA, CDR2 YNFKEQ. CDR3 nucleotides: TGTGCCAGCAGCCAACCTGGGGGGACAGGGACTACGGAGCAGTACTTC. Encoded protein: CASSQPGGTGTTEQYF.

This chain joins TRBV7-6 and TRBJ2-3; TRBD2 might be the D (7 bases). The germline gives CDR1 SGHVS, CDR2 FNYEAQ. This CDR3 comprises 17 residues. The ends were cut back, 3 bases at V and 1 base at J, with 17 bases in the middle. The DNA of the CDR3 is TGTGCCAGCAGCTTTAGTGGGGGGGGCCCCGGCACAGATACGCAGTATTTT. Amino acids: CASSFSGGGPGTDTQYF. The entire variable domain, with the rest obtained from reference TRBV7-6 and TRBJ2-3, is as follows: GAGVSQSPRYKVTKRGQDVALRCDPISGHVSLYWYRQALGQGPEFLTYFNYEAQQDKSGLPNDRFSAERPEGSISTLTIQRTEQRDSAMYRCASSFSGGGPGTDTQYFGPGTRLTVL.

This clone showed up just once. This chain links TRBV7-6 with TRBJ1-1, with unresolved D. This CDR3 is built from 13 residues. The germline V gene has CDR1 SGHVS and CDR2 FNYEAQ. V lost 7 bases and J 3 bases, leaving 12 bases between the germline ends. The CDR3 loop reads CASNSRPDTEAFF. The CDR3 bases are TGTGCCAGCAACTCCAGGCCTGACACTGAAGCTTTCTTT. Combining the CDR3 with reference TRBV7-6 and TRBJ1-1 gives the whole variable domain GAGVSQSPRYKVTKRGQDVALRCDPISGHVSLYWYRQALGQGPEFLTYFNYEAQQDKSGLPNDRFSAERPEGSISTLTIQRTEQRDSAMYRCASNSRPDTEAFFGQGTRLTVV.

In this sample, this clone turned up once. The chain carries TRBV29-1 and TRBJ2-5; the match to TRBD1 covers 7 bases. This CDR3 region has 12 residues. The V and J ends lost 6 bases and 4 bases, in that order; junction bases with no gene match: 5. Germline CDR1 and CDR2: SQVTM and ANQGSEA. CDR3 region: CSVYRGGETQYF. The DNA for the CDR3 is TGCAGCGTGTACAGGGGTGGAGAGACCCAGTACTTC.

J is TRBJ2-5 and V is TRBV7-6; 11 positions agree with TRBD2. The CDR3 loop spans 15 amino acids. Trimming took 5 bases from V and 2 from J; bases not matched to a gene: 4. CDR1 SGHVS and CDR2 FNYEAQ come from the germline V gene. CDR3 DNA sequence: TGTGCCAGCAGCCCGACTAGCGGGGCGCAAGAGACCCAGTACTTC. Its protein product is CASSPTSGAQETQYF.

V and J are TRBV6-1 and TRBJ2-1, with 14 bases identical to TRBD2. Germline lookup yields CDR1 MNHNS and CDR2 SASEGT. The CDR3 contains 16 residues. After removal of 4 bases from V and 7 bases from J, the junction contained 6 bases not matched to a gene. CDR3 nucleotides: TGTGCCAGCAGTGCCAGGACTAGCGGGAGGAGAAATGAGCAGTTCTTC. Translation gives CASSARTSGRRNEQFF.

The chain combines TRBV4-2 with TRBJ2-2; TRBD1 is a possible D gene (6 bases). V was shortened by 3 bases and J by 2 bases, with 16 bases between the two germline ends. Germline V gene sequence: CDR1 LGHNA, CDR2 YNFKEQ. This CDR3 comprises 17 residues. The CDR3 is CASSQETGHTNTGELFF. The CDR3 DNA sequence: TGTGCCAGCAGCCAGGAAACGGGACATACTAACACCGGGGAGCTGTTTTTT.

The chain recombines TRBV12-5 with TRBJ2-2; D is undetermined. V lost 2 bases and J lost 1, with 8 bases in between. The germline CDR1 and CDR2 sequences are LGHNT and FRNRAP. This CDR3 is 15 amino acids long. The CDR3 bases are TGTGCTAGTGGTTTGTCAGCAGGGAACACCGGGGAGCTGTTTTTT. It is translated as CASGLSAGNTGELFF. Full variable domain (remainder filled in from reference TRBV12-5 and TRBJ2-2): DARVTQTPRHKVTEMGQEVTMRCQPILGHNTVFWYRQTMMQGLELLAYFRNRAPLDDSGMPKDRFSAEMPDATLATLKIQPSEPRDSAVYFCASGLSAGNTGELFFGEGSRLTVL.

The rearrangement joins TRBV6-1 to TRBJ2-3; no definite D call. The CDR3 runs to 13 residues. Looked up from germline, CDR1 is MNHNS and CDR2 is SASEGT. Deletions cut 9 bases from V and 5 bases from J, with 15 bases between. The CDR3 region has the DNA TGTGCCAGTAAGCGACGGCTTGGAGATACGCAGTATTTT. Translation: CASKRRLGDTQYF.

J is TRBJ1-4 and V is TRBV5-1; 11 nucleotides line up with TRBD1. The CDR3 totals 17 residues. CDR1 is SGHRS and CDR2 is YFSETQ in the germline V gene. Trimming removed 0 bases from V and 8 bases from J; junction bases left unmatched: 9. The CDR3 sequence is CASSLAAGTGGGEKLFF. The CDR3 DNA follows: TGCGCCAGCAGCTTGGCCGCTGGGACAGGGGGTGGCGAAAAACTGTTTTTT.

This clone was found once. The V and J genes are TRBV10-2 and TRBJ2-2; 8 nucleotides match TRBD1. This CDR3 comprises 17 residues. J gave up 3 bases and V 1 base, and 7 bases lay outside the gene matches. Germline CDR1 WSHSY, CDR2 SAAADI. CDR3 loop: CASSEYKQGAHTGELFF. The CDR3 DNA sequence: TGCGCCAGCAGTGAGTACAAGCAGGGGGCGCACACCGGGGAGCTGTTTTTT.

The rearrangement joins TRBV4-2 to TRBJ2-2; 9 bases align to TRBD1. From germline, CDR1 is LGHNA and CDR2 YNFKEQ. The V and J ends lost 5 bases and 5 bases, in that order; junction bases with no gene match: 6. The CDR3 totals 15 residues. Written as DNA, the CDR3 is TGTGCCAGCAGCTCCGGACAGGGGATAACCGGGGAGCTGTTTTTT. It specifies CASSSGQGITGELFF.

The chain uses TRBV5-1 and TRBJ2-1; a weak D match, TRBD2 (5 bases). Germline CDR1 reads SGHRS; CDR2 reads YFSETQ. The CDR3 runs to 14 residues. Trimming took off 2 bases at V and 2 bases at J, with 8 bases between the two ends. The DNA of the CDR3 is TGCGCCAGCAGCTTTGAGCGGACCTACAATGAGCAGTTCTTC. It encodes CASSFERTYNEQFF.